These 30 T cell receptor beta chains originate from one sample sequenced in a study of blood T cell repertoires in COVID-19. The method was immunoSEQ multiplex PCR; TCRdb's version includes in-frame clones alone and lacks a portion of them. The sample yields approximately 100,000 clones, 70% to 85% seen once. Input material: peripheral blood. The receptors originated from a human donor in a cohort sampled during active COVID-19.

CDR3 protein: CASGTGDTDTQYF. CDR3 DNA sequence: TGTGCCAGCGGGACAGGGGACACAGATACGCAGTATTTT. The chain carries TRBV28 and TRBJ2-3; 10 bases align to TRBD1. The CDR3 loop spans 13 amino acids. Germline V gene data show CDR1 as MDHEN and CDR2 as SYDVKM. V trimming: 8 bases; J trimming: 2 bases; junction bases outside the gene matches: 1.

The gene calls are TRBV4-2 and TRBJ1-1; D is unclear. The germline V gene encodes CDR1 LGHNA and CDR2 YNFKEQ. The CDR3 contains 14 residues. The V end lost 0 bases, the J end lost 1 base, and 6 bases lay between the germline ends. CDR3 protein: CASSQDPRNTEAFF. As DNA, the CDR3 is TGTGCCAGCAGCCAAGATCCGAGGAACACTGAAGCTTTCTTT.

The rearrangement joins TRBV19 to TRBJ2-2; 9 positions agree with TRBD2. This CDR3 comprises 16 residues. The J segment lost 5 bases and the V segment lost 8 bases, leaving 12 bases of the junction unmatched. From germline, CDR1 is LNHDA and CDR2 SQIVND (reference sequence). CDR3 coding DNA: TGTGCCAGTGGGCTGGGAGCGGGAGGAGAAACCGGGGAGCTGTTTTTT. Encoded protein: CASGLGAGGETGELFF.

In nucleotides, the CDR3 is TGTGCCAGCAGCTTGGAGAGACTCTACGAGCAGTACTTC. It codes for CASSLERLYEQYF. The genes are TRBV5-4 and TRBJ2-7, with D unclear. V gave up 0 bases and J gave up 3 bases, with 7 bases separating them. The CDR3 extends over 13 amino acids. CDR1 is SGHNT, CDR2 YYREEE, per germline (reference sequence).

This clone is a singleton in its sample. V usage is TRBV19 and J usage is TRBJ1-2; 7 bases align to TRBD1. Germline-derived CDR1 and CDR2 are LNHDA and SQIVND (reference sequence). This CDR3 has 13 residues. V dropped 6 bases and J dropped 8; count of bases not matched to a gene: 9. CDR3 bases: TGTGCCAGTAGCGGGACAGCCCGTTCCGGCTACACCTTC. This sequence encodes CASSGTARSGYTF.

Regarding this clone: The same CDR3 also results from other DNA sequences found in this sample. The chain joins TRBV9 to TRBJ1-4, with 9 bases lining up with TRBD1. The V segment lost 3 bases and the J segment 5 bases; nucleotides outside the gene matches: 5. The CDR3 totals 15 residues. CDR1 is SGDLS, CDR2 YYNGEE, per germline. The CDR3: CASSALGTGNEKLFF. The CDR3 nucleotides are TGTGCCAGCAGCGCCCTCGGGACAGGGAATGAAAAACTGTTTTTT.

CDR3 in amino acids: CASSQDERGPFGEQFF. The DNA of the CDR3 is TGTGCCAGCAGCCAAGACGAGCGGGGGCCCTTCGGTGAGCAGTTCTTC. The chain employs TRBV4-2 and TRBJ2-1; 8 nucleotides align to TRBD2. CDR3 length equals 16 residues. CDR1 is LGHNA, CDR2 YNFKEQ, per germline. The junction had 10 bases not matched to a gene; V was cut back by 0 bases and J by 9 bases.

This chain uses TRBV1 with TRBJ2-7; TRBD2, the table's D call, was not compared with the DNA. TRBV1 represents a pseudogene. This CDR3 region has 15 residues. The CDR3, as DNA: TGCACCAGCCACCCCCAGGCTAGCGGTTCCTACGAGCAGTACTTC. Protein: CTSHPQASGSYEQYF.

The rearrangement uses TRBV5-1 and TRBJ2-5; TRBD2 agrees at 13 bases. Germline values: CDR1 SGHRS, CDR2 YFSETQ. The CDR3 totals 17 residues. V trimming: 4 bases; J trimming: 5 bases; junction bases outside the gene matches: 11. Written as DNA, the CDR3 is TGCGCCAGCAGCCAAAGAGTAACTAGCGGGAGGGTCGAGACCCAGTACTTC. It yields the protein CASSQRVTSGRVETQYF.

The chain links TRBV5-1 to TRBJ1-2; D is possibly TRBD1 (5 bases). The CDR3 has 19 residues. Germline-derived CDR1 and CDR2 are SGHRS and YFSETQ. The V gene lost 4 bases and the J gene lost 1 base, with 26 bases spanning the gap. The CDR3 region has the DNA TGCGCCAGCAGCCGGGGGGTCGGGAGAGGTTGGAACAATAACTATGGCTACACCTTC. Translation gives CASSRGVGRGWNNNYGYTF.

This clone has only a few counts. This chain joins TRBV6-1 and TRBJ2-7; 11 nucleotides match TRBD2. The CDR3 extends over 17 amino acids. J lost 3 bases, V lost 4 bases, and 11 bases had no gene match. Looked up from germline, CDR1 is MNHNS and CDR2 is SASEGT. This chain's CDR3 is CASSAPRGTSGVYEQYF. CDR3 DNA sequence: TGTGCCAGCAGTGCACCGAGGGGGACTAGCGGTGTCTACGAGCAGTACTTC.

The CDR3 sequence is CASSLARGGNQPQHF. The DNA of the CDR3 is TGTGCCAGCAGCTTGGCCCGAGGTGGCAATCAGCCCCAGCATTTT. V and J are TRBV11-2 and TRBJ1-5, with no clear D. The CDR3 runs to 15 residues. The V gene lost 3 bases and the J gene lost 2 bases, with 11 bases spanning the gap. Germline V gene sequence: CDR1 SGHAT, CDR2 FQNNGV.

This clone was recorded a few times. The V gene is TRBV24-1, the J gene TRBJ2-1; the D gene is possibly TRBD2 (5 bases). The CDR3 contains 16 residues. V lost 2 bases, J lost 8 bases, and 18 bases lay in between. Germline assignment: CDR1 KGHDR and CDR2 SFDVKD. Here the CDR3 DNA reads TGTGCCACCAGTGATTCTATGCAGACCCTAGCAGATGAGCAGTTCTTC. Translated: CATSDSMQTLADEQFF.

The J gene is TRBJ1-2, the V gene TRBV7-9, with D maybe TRBD1 (6 bases). This CDR3 has 19 residues. The ends were cut back, 0 bases at V and 4 bases at J, with 24 bases in the middle. Germline V gene data show CDR1 as SEHNR and CDR2 as FQNEAQ (reference sequence). In DNA form, the CDR3 reads TGTGCCAGCAGCTTAGCGGTCACTACTTCCTCCCGGGACACCTATGGCTACACCTTC. This gives the protein CASSLAVTTSSRDTYGYTF.

CDR3 nucleotide sequence: TGTGCCAGCAATGTAGAATCTGGGGCCAACGTCCTGACTTTC. Its protein is CASNVESGANVLTF. This chain uses TRBV28 with TRBJ2-6; no definite D call. Deletions cut 7 bases from V and 1 base from J, with 8 bases between. In germline, CDR1 is MDHEN, CDR2 SYDVKM. This CDR3 contains 14 residues.

This chain uses TRBV30 with TRBJ2-5, with TRBD1 matching 8 bases. Germline V gene sequence: CDR1 GTSNPN, CDR2 SVGIG (reference sequence). This CDR3 has 14 amino acids. V shed 5 bases, J shed 9 bases, and the junction held 14 bases outside the gene matches. CDR3 sequence: CAWEGQGAHFAQYF. The CDR3, as DNA: TGTGCCTGGGAGGGGCAGGGGGCGCATTTTGCCCAGTACTTC.

The V and J genes are TRBV3-1 (or the pseudogene TRBV3-2) and TRBJ2-7; 7 nucleotides agree with TRBD1. The germline gives CDR1 LGHDT, CDR2 YNNKEL (reference sequence). The CDR3 is 13 residues long. Germline trimming cut 6 bases from V and 4 bases from J; bases unmatched to any gene: 6. CDR3 loop: CASSPGQPYEQYF. Written as DNA, the CDR3 is TGTGCCAGCAGTCCGGGACAGCCATACGAGCAGTACTTC.

V is TRBV5-1 and J is TRBJ2-3, with a possible D match to TRBD1 (6 bases). Germline V gene sequence: CDR1 SGHRS, CDR2 YFSETQ. Trimming took off 0 bases at V and 1 base at J, with 9 bases between the two ends. The CDR3 is made up of 15 amino acids. The CDR3 reads CASSLASGGTDTQYF. The CDR3 DNA follows: TGCGCCAGCAGCTTGGCATCAGGGGGCACAGATACGCAGTATTTT. Looking up the rest from reference TRBV5-1 and TRBJ2-3 gives the full variable domain: KAGVTQTPRYLIKTRGQQVTLSCSPISGHRSVSWYQQTPGQGLQFLFEYFSETQRNKGNFPGRFSGRQFSNSRSEMNVSTLELGDSALYLCASSLASGGTDTQYFGPGTRLTVL.

Concerning this clone: This same CDR3 is encoded by further DNA sequences in the sample. V usage is TRBV18 and J usage is TRBJ1-1, with 9 positions matching TRBD1. There are 15 residues in the CDR3. The ends lost 3 bases at V and 4 bases at J; junction bases unmatched: 6. Germline CDR1 and CDR2: KGHSH and LQKENI. CDR3 coding DNA: TGTGCCAGCTCACCGACGGGACAGGGAGCCACTGAAGCTTTCTTT. It specifies CASSPTGQGATEAFF. The whole variable domain, remainder taken from reference TRBV18 and TRBJ1-1, is NAGVMQNPRHLVRRRGQEARLRCSPMKGHSHVYWYRQLPEEGLKFMVYLQKENIIDESGMPKERFSAEFPKEGPSILRIQQVVRGDSAAYFCASSPTGQGATEAFFGQGTRLTVV.

V and J are TRBV5-1 and TRBJ2-3, with 10 bases fitting TRBD2. The CDR3 loop spans 17 amino acids. Germline trimming cut 2 bases from V and 2 bases from J; bases unmatched to any gene: 8. Germline CDR1 SGHRS, CDR2 YFSETQ. The CDR3 DNA follows: TGCGCCAGCAGCTTAGCGGGGGGGCTTGTGGACACAGATACGCAGTATTTT. Amino acids: CASSLAGGLVDTDTQYF. The whole variable domain, filled in from reference TRBV5-1 and TRBJ2-3, reads KAGVTQTPRYLIKTRGQQVTLSCSPISGHRSVSWYQQTPGQGLQFLFEYFSETQRNKGNFPGRFSGRQFSNSRSEMNVSTLELGDSALYLCASSLAGGLVDTDTQYFGPGTRLTVL.

This chain links TRBV9 with TRBJ1-1, with 11 positions matching TRBD1. The junction had 5 bases not matched to a gene; V was cut back by 0 bases and J by 1 base. The CDR3 is 17 amino acids. Germline values: CDR1 SGDLS, CDR2 YYNGEE. DNA for the CDR3: TGTGCCAGCAGCGTAGGCGGGACAGGGGGATCGAACACTGAAGCTTTCTTT. Translated: CASSVGGTGGSNTEAFF.

The chain has TRBV6-6 and TRBJ2-7; 7 bases map to TRBD1. The CDR3 loop spans 12 amino acids. CDR1 is MNHNY and CDR2 is SVGAGI in the germline V gene (reference sequence). V shed 6 bases and J 6 bases; nucleotides not matched to a gene: 5. CDR3: CASSPRQGEQYF. For the CDR3, the DNA is TGTGCCAGCAGCCCCAGACAGGGCGAGCAGTACTTC.

The J gene is TRBJ2-7, the V gene TRBV28, with 9 bases fitting TRBD1. The V gene's germline CDR1 is MDHEN and CDR2 SYDVKM. The ends lost 4 bases at V and 7 bases at J; junction bases unmatched: 11. The CDR3 consists of 15 residues. The CDR3 is CASSSRGQGREEQYF. DNA for the CDR3: TGTGCCAGCAGTTCCCGCGGACAGGGGAGGGAGGAGCAGTACTTC.

The gene calls are TRBV30 and TRBJ2-4; 7 nucleotides align to TRBD1. J was trimmed by 14 bases and V by 3 bases; bases with no gene match: 7. This CDR3 is 11 amino acids long. Per germline, CDR1 GTSNPN and CDR2 SVGIG (reference sequence). CDR3 protein: CAWSLDRKEYF. The CDR3 DNA reads TGTGCCTGGAGCTTGGACAGGAAGGAGTACTTC.

A few counts support this clone. J is TRBJ2-1 and V is TRBV5-4, with D possibly matching TRBD2 (6 bases). Germline V lookup: CDR1 SGHNT, CDR2 YYREEE (reference sequence). This CDR3 comprises 12 residues. V lost 3 bases and J 10 bases, leaving 11 bases between the germline ends. The CDR3 region is CASSSGTPEQFF. CDR3 bases: TGTGCCAGCAGCTCGGGGACTCCCGAGCAGTTCTTC.

The V call is TRBV20-1, the J call TRBJ2-7, with TRBD2 matching over 10 bases. The CDR3 spans 14 residues. V dropped 3 bases and J dropped 2; count of bases not matched to a gene: 4. CDR1 is DFQATT and CDR2 is SNEGSKA in the germline V gene (reference sequence). The CDR3 region is CSASELAGTYEQYF. DNA of the CDR3: TGCAGTGCTAGTGAACTAGCGGGGACCTACGAGCAGTACTTC.

This clone has a single count. This chain uses TRBV6-6 with TRBJ2-7; TRBD1 aligns across 10 bases. The CDR3 contains 14 residues. The germline gives CDR1 MNHNY, CDR2 SVGAGI (reference sequence). J gave up 2 bases and V 6 bases, and 4 bases lay outside the gene matches. The CDR3 spells CASRFGQGAYEQYF. The CDR3 DNA sequence: TGTGCCAGCAGGTTCGGACAGGGGGCCTACGAGCAGTACTTC.

The V gene is TRBV2, the J gene TRBJ2-5; TRBD2 agrees at 8 bases. The CDR3 sequence is 15 residues long. Germline assignment: CDR1 SNHLY and CDR2 FYNNEI. J was trimmed by 2 bases and V by 6 bases; bases with no gene match: 8. The CDR3 DNA sequence: TGTGCCAGCAGGCACACTAGCGGATCACAAGAGACCCAGTACTTC. It specifies CASRHTSGSQETQYF.

This clone has just a few counts. This rearrangement joins TRBV5-4 to TRBJ2-7; 10 bases are shared with TRBD1. Germline CDR1 and CDR2: SGHNT and YYREEE (reference sequence). V was pared by 3 bases and J by 0 bases, with 0 bases of the junction left unmatched. There are 14 residues in the CDR3. In DNA, the CDR3 is TGTGCCAGCAGCTGGACAGGGGGCTCCTACGAGCAGTACTTC. It yields the protein CASSWTGGSYEQYF.

V is TRBV7-2 and J is TRBJ2-7, with D possibly being TRBD2 (6 bases). V lost 3 bases, J lost 5 bases, and 14 bases lay in between. The germline V gene encodes CDR1 SGHTA and CDR2 FQGNSA. This CDR3 comprises 14 residues. This CDR3 is CASSFMQGGNEQYF. The CDR3 DNA follows: TGTGCCAGCAGCTTTATGCAGGGAGGAAACGAGCAGTACTTC.